What follows are 8 T cell receptor beta chains derived from one specimen sequenced in a study of graft-versus-host responses after intestinal transplantation. The data were produced by immunoSEQ multiplex PCR, yet TCRdb's version contains in-frame clones alone and is incomplete. The sample carries 12,000 to 15,000 clones, 35% to 45% recorded once. Irradiated, violet-dye-labeled stimulators (200,000) were plated alongside 200,000 CFSE-labeled responders. Sequenced material: alloreactive CD8+ T cells from a mixed lymphocyte reaction culture, taken before intestinal transplant. Described subset: CFSE-low proliferating T cells sorted from approximately six-day pre-transplant mixed lymphocyte reaction (GvH or HvG direction). These receptors all stem from a human patient who received an intestinal transplant.

This clone was seen a few times. The gene calls are TRBV27 and TRBJ1-1, with no clear D. V lost 2 bases and J lost 0, with 4 bases in between. There are 13 residues in the CDR3. Germline CDR1 reads MNHEY; CDR2 reads SMNVEV (reference sequence). The CDR3 DNA sequence: TGTGCCAGCAGTTTACAGGTGAACACTGAAGCTTTCTTT. Protein sequence: CASSLQVNTEAFF.

This clone is labeled as medium-sized. The CDR3 region has the DNA TGTGCCTGGAGTGTACTCTCGGGTTGGGATACGCAGTATTTT. Translated: CAWSVLSGWDTQYF. The chain uses TRBV30 and TRBJ2-3; D call uncertain. The CDR3 runs to 14 residues. CDR1 is GTSNPN, CDR2 SVGIG, per germline (reference sequence). V lost 0 bases, J lost 6 bases, and 13 bases lay in between.

V and J are TRBV4-1 and TRBJ2-5, with 8 bases lining up with TRBD1. V lost 1 base, J lost 2 bases, and 3 bases stayed unmatched. CDR3 size: 15 residues. Germline CDR1 MGHRA, CDR2 YSYEKL. The CDR3 spells CASSQVTGGQETQYF. The CDR3 DNA is TGCGCCAGCAGCCAAGTAACAGGGGGGCAAGAGACCCAGTACTTC.

There are a few counts of this clone. The V gene is TRBV5-6, the J gene TRBJ2-1; weak D call: TRBD1 (5 bases). V gave up 2 bases and J gave up 0 bases, with 12 bases separating them. Germline loops: CDR1 SGHDT, CDR2 YYEEEE. CDR3 length: 16 residues. The CDR3 DNA sequence: TGTGCCAGCAGCTTTCTGGGGCCTAGCTCCTACAATGAGCAGTTCTTC. Its protein product is CASSFLGPSSYNEQFF.

In this sample, this clone turned up a few times. The chain recombines TRBV14 with TRBJ1-2, with 11 bases matching TRBD1. In germline, CDR1 is SGHDN, CDR2 FVKESK. The CDR3 is made up of 16 amino acids. V lost 1 base, J lost 3 bases, and 4 bases stayed unmatched. The CDR3 DNA reads as TGTGCCAGCAGCCAAGTGTGGACAGGGGGCTACTATGGCTACACCTTC. It translates to CASSQVWTGGYYGYTF.

The CDR3 sequence is CASSYHQGAGFANTGELFF. DNA for the CDR3: TGTGCCAGCAGCTACCACCAGGGGGCAGGTTTCGCGAACACCGGGGAGCTGTTTTTT. V and J are TRBV5-4 and TRBJ2-2; 8 nucleotides line up with TRBD1. The CDR3 loop spans 19 amino acids. The ends lost 3 bases at V and 0 bases at J; junction bases unmatched: 13. Germline loops: CDR1 SGHNT, CDR2 YYREEE (reference sequence).

This clone has a handful of counts. The rearrangement uses TRBV4-3 and TRBJ2-1, with D perhaps TRBD2 (5 bases). Trimming left V 0 bases short and J 2 bases short, with 8 bases between. There are 15 residues in the CDR3. Germline V CDR1 and CDR2: LGHNA, YSLEER. CDR3 bases: TGCGCCAGCAGCCAAGATTTAGCGACCTACAATGAGCAGTTCTTC. This sequence encodes CASSQDLATYNEQFF.

This chain uses TRBV30 with TRBJ1-2; 8 bases fit TRBD1. The CDR3 consists of 12 residues. V dropped 5 bases and J dropped 8; count of bases not matched to a gene: 7. CDR1 and CDR2 from the germline V gene are GTSNPN and SVGIG (reference sequence). The CDR3 is CAWEQGAEGYTF. For the CDR3, the DNA is TGTGCCTGGGAGCAGGGGGCAGAGGGCTACACCTTC.